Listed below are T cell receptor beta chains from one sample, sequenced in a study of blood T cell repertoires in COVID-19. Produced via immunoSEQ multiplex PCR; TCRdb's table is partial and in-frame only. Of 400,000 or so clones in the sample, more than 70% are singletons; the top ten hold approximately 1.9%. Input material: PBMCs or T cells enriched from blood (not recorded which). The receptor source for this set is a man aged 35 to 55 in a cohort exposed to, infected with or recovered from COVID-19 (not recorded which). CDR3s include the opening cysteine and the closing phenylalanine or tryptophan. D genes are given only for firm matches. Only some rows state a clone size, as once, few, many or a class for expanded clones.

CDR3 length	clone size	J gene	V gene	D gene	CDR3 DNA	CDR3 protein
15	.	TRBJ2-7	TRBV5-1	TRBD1	TGCGCCAGCAGCCTTACCGGGACAGGGAGGCACGAGCAGTACTTC	CASSLTGTGRHEQYF
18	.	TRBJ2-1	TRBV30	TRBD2	TGTGCCTGGAGTGGTGGGAGCACTAGCGGGAGTTCCTACAATGAGCAGTTCTTC	CAWSGGSTSGSSYNEQFF
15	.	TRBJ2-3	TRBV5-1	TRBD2	TGCGCCAGCAGCACTACTAGCGGGAGGGCAGATACGCAGTATTTT	CASSTTSGRADTQYF
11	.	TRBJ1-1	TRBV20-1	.	TGCAGTGTAGCCAGGGGAACTGAAGCTTTCTTT	CSVARGTEAFF
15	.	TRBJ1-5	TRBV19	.	TGTGCCAGTAGTATGTCAGGAGGAAGCAATCAGCCCCAGCATTTT	CASSMSGGSNQPQHF
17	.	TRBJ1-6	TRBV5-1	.	TGCGCCAGCAGCTTGGATTTTCTGGGGGCGTCATATTCACCCCTCCACTTT	CASSLDFLGASYSPLHF
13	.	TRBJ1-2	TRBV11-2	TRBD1	TGTGCCAGCAGCCCGACAGGGCTCTATGGCTACACCTTC	CASSPTGLYGYTF
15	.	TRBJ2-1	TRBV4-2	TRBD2	TGTGCCAGCAGCCAGGGGGGGAGCTCCTACAATGAGCAGTTCTTC	CASSQGGSSYNEQFF
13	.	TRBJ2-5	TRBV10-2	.	TGCGCCAGCAGTGAACAGTCACAAGAGACCCAGTACTTC	CASSEQSQETQYF
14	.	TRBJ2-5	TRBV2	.	TGTGCCAGCATCTTCTCGGAGATCCAAGAGACCCAGTACTTC	CASIFSEIQETQYF
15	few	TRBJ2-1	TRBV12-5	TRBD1	TGTGCTAGTGGTTCATTACAGGGGGCTAACAATGAGCAGTTCTTC	CASGSLQGANNEQFF
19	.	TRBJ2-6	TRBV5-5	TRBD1	TGTGCCAGCAGCTCCTATCGACAGGGGGCCAGGGCTGGGGCCAACGTCCTGACTTTC	CASSSYRQGARAGANVLTF
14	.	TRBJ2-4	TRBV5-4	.	TGTGCCAGCAGCTTGGGAACAGGGGGGGCCATTCAGTACTTC	CASSLGTGGAIQYF
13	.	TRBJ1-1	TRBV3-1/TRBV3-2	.	TGTGCCAGCAGCCAAGACAGGAACACTGAAGCTTTCTTT	CASSQDRNTEAFF
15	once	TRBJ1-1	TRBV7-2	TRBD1	TGTGCCAGCAGCTTAGCCGCAGGGGGGCACACTGAAGCTTTCTTT	CASSLAAGGHTEAFF